Described below is a single T cell receptor beta chain sequence and its context. TCRdb's table, derived via immunoSEQ multiplex PCR, lists solely in-frame clones and lacks some. This table holds 200,000 to 300,000 clones, roughly 91% found once. J gave up 0 bases and V 4 bases, and 1 base lay outside the gene matches. Germline V gene lookup returns CDR1 SGHVS and CDR2 FNYEAQ. The CDR3 totals 16 residues. The data were taken from a study of blood T cell repertoires in COVID-19. This receptor was identified in a woman aged 25 to 45 who had recovered from COVID-19. The chain couples TRBV7-6 to TRBJ2-1, with TRBD2 identical over 12 bases. The sequencing input was PBMCs or T cells enriched from blood (not recorded which). The CDR3 DNA is TGTGCCAGCAGCTCGGGACTAGCGGGCTCCTACAATGAGCAGTTCTTC. Its protein product is CASSSGLAGSYNEQFF.